This is a list of T cell receptor beta chains from one sample in a study of blood T cells in healthy people across ages. One entry per CDR3 protein results from TCRdb running MiXCR on the 5' RACE reads. In the table there are about 620,000 distinct CDR3 sequences, around 21% of which are singletons. The sequencing input was blood. The receptors derive from a man in his 70s in good health. The CDR3 runs from the conserved cysteine through the conserved F or W. Size is omitted from some rows. Given values are once, few, many or a class for expanded clones.

j_gene	abundance	len	v_gene	CDR3aa
TRBJ1-1	NA	17	TRBV11-2	CASSLELAARPNTEAFF
TRBJ1-2	NA	14	TRBV5-1	CASSFTAAGDGYTF
TRBJ2-1	few	13	TRBV20-1	CSARDLSKNEQFF
TRBJ2-3	few	14	TRBV10-3	CAISDTGETGTQYF
TRBJ1-3	NA	16	TRBV7-8	CASSLAGTGTGNTIHF
TRBJ1-2	few	14	TRBV6-2/TRBV6-3	CASSYSGDFGGYTF
TRBJ1-2	NA	16	TRBV5-6	CASSPLDREYNYGYTF
TRBJ2-6	NA	17	TRBV11-1	CASSLEAGLSGANVLTF
TRBJ2-3	few	19	TRBV19	CASSIRPPLQGKGTDTQYF
TRBJ2-5	NA	16	TRBV5-1	CASSLGTSGAKETQYF
TRBJ2-2	NA	14	TRBV5-1	CASSWDAIAGELFF
TRBJ2-3	few	14	TRBV11-2	CASSLDASTDTQYF
TRBJ1-6	few	15	TRBV20-1	CSAKQGLLRNSPLHF
TRBJ2-7	few	15	TRBV3-1	CASSQERLAPYEQYF
TRBJ2-4	few	15	TRBV27	CASRTGTQLGHIQYF
TRBJ2-3	few	13	TRBV20-1	CSAPSGGTDTQYF
TRBJ2-3	NA	14	TRBV7-6	CASSASGSGATQYF
TRBJ2-1	few	14	TRBV28	CATSGSGRGDEQFF
TRBJ2-1	NA	16	TRBV15	CATSRASGRIYNEQFF
TRBJ2-7	NA	13	TRBV20-1	CSATKTSNYEQYF
TRBJ2-1	many	17	TRBV12-3/TRBV12-4	CASSPSSGRPSYNEQFF
TRBJ2-5	few	12	TRBV2	CASRRTAETQYF
TRBJ2-7	few	16	TRBV6-2/TRBV6-3	CASSYSQKELPYEQYF
TRBJ2-5	NA	14	TRBV6-6	CASSYPGLVETQYF
TRBJ1-4	NA	15	TRBV24-1	CATSDRTATNEKLFF
TRBJ2-2	NA	15	TRBV7-9	CASSQGHLNTGELFF
TRBJ1-1	NA	14	TRBV5-1	CASSFSQGSTEAFF
TRBJ2-1	NA	13	TRBV6-1	CASSESMGGGQFF
TRBJ2-7	NA	15	TRBV6-6	CASSPTSGSTYVQYF
TRBJ2-1	NA	14	TRBV5-1	CASSLGPTGNEPYF
TRBJ2-1	NA	15	TRBV12-3/TRBV12-4	CASSPEGWTHHEQFF
TRBJ2-5	NA	14	TRBV7-2	CASSLMSYQETQYF
TRBJ1-1	NA	15	TRBV5-1	CASSLTDRAHTEAFF
TRBJ1-2	NA	14	TRBV9	CASSVFEKGYGYTF
TRBJ1-1	NA	13	TRBV10-3	CAISEGGYTEAFF
TRBJ2-5	few	16	TRBV7-2	CASSLAGTSRSETRYF
TRBJ2-5	NA	15	TRBV7-2	CASSLPGLGRETQYF
TRBJ1-5	many	13	TRBV5-1	CASSPDRDQPQHF
TRBJ2-3	NA	15	TRBV10-3	CAIRKNGGSTDTQYF
TRBJ1-2	NA	17	TRBV28	CASTSGTGTHLAYGYTF
TRBJ2-1	NA	13	TRBV20-1	CSARSDLGNEQFF
TRBJ2-2	NA	13	TRBV11-2	CASSERLAGELFF
TRBJ2-3	NA	15	TRBV5-1	CASSSGQGFTDTQYF
TRBJ1-2	few	14	TRBV14	CASSQAPQLGGYTF
TRBJ2-1	NA	12	TRBV2	CASRDRHNEQFF
TRBJ2-1	NA	13	TRBV20-1	CSASSGSNNEQFF